Presented here are 10 T cell receptor beta chains from one specimen sequenced in a study of blood T cell repertoires in COVID-19. Data came from immunoSEQ multiplex PCR; TCRdb stores just in-frame clones and leaves some out. The sample records over 110,000 clones, around 86% being singletons. The sample taken for sequencing was PBMCs or T cells enriched from blood (not recorded which). These receptors were taken from a man aged 60 to 69 who had recovered from COVID-19.

The chain is built from TRBV10-2 and TRBJ1-2; D is unclear. The CDR3 contains 11 residues. CDR1 and CDR2 (germline): WSHSY, SAAADI. The V gene lost 6 bases and the J gene lost 5 bases, with 7 bases spanning the gap. As DNA, the CDR3 is TGCGCCAGCAGGGGCTTTTATGGCTACACCTTC. Translating it yields CASRGFYGYTF.

The chain couples TRBV5-1 to TRBJ2-1, with D tentatively TRBD2 (6 bases). Germline CDR1 and CDR2: SGHRS and YFSETQ. Trimming took off 4 bases at V and 9 bases at J, with 17 bases between the two ends. The CDR3 has 14 amino acids. The CDR3 region has the DNA TGCGCCAGCAGCATAGGGAACCTGGGGGGTGAGCAGTTCTTC. Amino acids: CASSIGNLGGEQFF.

The CDR3 here is CASSRSPSRIKSYEQYF. The CDR3, as DNA: TGTGCCAGCAGCCGATCCCCCTCGCGGATTAAATCCTACGAGCAGTACTTC. The J gene is TRBJ2-7, the V gene TRBV6-6; D is uncertain. This CDR3 is 17 amino acids long. Germline CDR1 reads MNHNY; CDR2 reads SVGAGI (reference sequence). With 6 bases removed from V and 1 base from J, the gap between germline ends came to 22 bases.

The gene calls are TRBV21-1 and TRBJ2-3; the table's D call, TRBD2, has no DNA check behind it. TRBV21-1 is described as a pseudogene. This CDR3 has 19 amino acids. CDR3 coding DNA: TGTGCCAGCAGCACCCTTGAGGCGCGGGCGCAACGTTTTGCAGATACGCAGTATTTT. Translated: CASSTLEARAQRFADTQYF.

V is TRBV4-1 and J is TRBJ2-3, with D uncertain. V lost 3 bases, J lost 1 base, and 14 bases lay in between. Germline loops: CDR1 MGHRA, CDR2 YSYEKL. This CDR3 is 16 amino acids long. The CDR3 loop is CASSQYPQTRTDTQYF. In nucleotides, the CDR3 is TGCGCCAGCAGCCAGTACCCCCAAACACGCACAGATACGCAGTATTTT.

The chain is built from TRBV11-2 and TRBJ1-2; 9 bases align to TRBD1. In germline, CDR1 is SGHAT, CDR2 FQNNGV. The CDR3 length is 17 residues. Losses at the gene ends were 3 bases for V and 8 bases for J; bases not matched to a gene: 16. The CDR3 DNA is TGTGCCAGCAGCTTCACGGAACAGGGGGCGAGGCTAAGGGGCTACACCTTC. This gives the protein CASSFTEQGARLRGYTF.

This clone showed up just a few times. This chain joins TRBV7-9 and TRBJ2-7, with a weak D call TRBD2 (5 bases). Germline assignment: CDR1 SEHNR and CDR2 FQNEAQ (reference sequence). Trimming removed 3 bases at V and 5 bases at J, with 20 bases between. This CDR3 is built from 16 residues. CDR3 DNA sequence: TGTGCCAGCAGCTTGGCTGAGGGAGAGGCCCCCGACGAGCAGTACTTC. Amino acid sequence: CASSLAEGEAPDEQYF.

V and J are TRBV2 and TRBJ2-4, with 8 bases lining up with TRBD1. The CDR3 is made up of 17 amino acids. V gave up 4 bases and J gave up 0 bases; unmatched junction bases: 8. Germline-derived CDR1 and CDR2 are SNHLY and FYNNEI. The CDR3, as DNA: TGTGCCAGCAGTGGAGGGACAGGAGCGCTAGCCAAAAACATTCAGTACTTC. This translates into CASSGGTGALAKNIQYF.

The chain couples TRBV9 to TRBJ2-3, with no clear D. The CDR3 runs to 13 residues. The V gene's germline CDR1 is SGDLS and CDR2 YYNGEE. Trimming stripped 4 bases from V and 2 bases from J, with 8 bases between. The CDR3 DNA reads as TGTGCCAGCAGCTTAGGGCACACAGATACGCAGTATTTT. Translating it yields CASSLGHTDTQYF. The variable domain in full, completed from reference TRBV9 and TRBJ2-3, reads DSGVTQTPKHLITATGQRVTLRCSPRSGDLSVYWYQQSLDQGLQFLIQYYNGEERAKGNILERFSAQQFPDLHSELNLSSLELGDSALYFCASSLGHTDTQYFGPGTRLTVL.

This rearrangement joins TRBV27 to TRBJ2-7, with TRBD1 matching 10 bases. CDR3 size: 16 residues. V was clipped by 3 bases and J by 3 bases; unmatched bases: 8. Germline-derived CDR1 and CDR2 are MNHEY and SMNVEV (reference sequence). The CDR3 loop reads CASSFYRQGASYEQYF. In nucleotides, the CDR3 is TGTGCCAGCAGTTTCTACAGACAGGGGGCGAGCTACGAGCAGTACTTC.